These 32 T cell receptor beta chains were sequenced from one sample in a study of OX40 agonist ivuxolimab in advanced cancers. TCRdb's copy holds only in-frame clones and misses some; the assay was immunoSEQ multiplex PCR. Here the sample spans roughly 69,000 clones, roughly 89% being singletons. The starting material was CD4+ or CD8+ T cells sorted from blood, obtained in a trial of the OX40 agonist ivuxolimab. These receptors were collected from an adult with an advanced solid tumor such as melanoma, head and neck, liver or kidney cancer.

This rearrangement joins TRBV11-3 to TRBJ2-2; D remains ambiguous. Germline assignment: CDR1 SGHNT and CDR2 YENEEA. The CDR3 contains 12 residues. Trimming took 5 bases from V and 3 from J, leaving 4 bases between them. For the CDR3, the DNA is TGTGCCAGCAGCCCCCACACCGGGGAGCTGTTTTTT. This gives the protein CASSPHTGELFF.

The CDR3 loop reads CASSLVLETNYGYTF. The CDR3 region has the DNA TGTGCCAGCAGCTTGGTACTGGAGACTAACTATGGCTACACCTTC. This chain uses TRBV5-4 with TRBJ1-2; D unclear. The CDR3 runs to 15 residues. V lost 0 bases, J lost 0 bases, and 9 bases lay in between. Germline CDR1 and CDR2: SGHNT and YYREEE (reference sequence).

V usage is TRBV5-1 and J usage is TRBJ2-1; D gene uncertain. The CDR3 has 15 amino acids. Trimming took off 0 bases at V and 2 bases at J, with 9 bases between the two ends. CDR1 and CDR2 (germline): SGHRS, YFSETQ. CDR3 sequence (DNA): TGCGCCAGCAGCTTGGATGGGGTCACCTACAATGAGCAGTTCTTC. Amino acids: CASSLDGVTYNEQFF.

CDR3 in amino acids: CASSLAGSGNEKLFF. The CDR3 DNA reads TGTGCCAGCAGCTTAGCGGGGAGTGGTAATGAAAAACTGTTTTTT. The chain links TRBV7-2 to TRBJ1-4; D is unclear. CDR3 length: 15 residues. Germline assignment: CDR1 SGHTA and CDR2 FQGNSA. V lost 0 bases to trimming and J lost 4 bases, with 9 bases between them.

V and J are TRBV6-5 and TRBJ1-4, with 10 bases aligning to TRBD1. Per the germline V gene, CDR1 is MNHEY and CDR2 is SVGAGI. V dropped 0 bases and J dropped 7; count of bases not matched to a gene: 2. CDR3 length equals 15 residues. CDR3 region: CASSYSRTGGEKLFF. The CDR3 coding sequence is TGTGCCAGCAGTTACTCTCGGACAGGGGGTGAAAAACTGTTTTTT.

The chain's CDR3 is CASSLSRVETQYF. CDR3 coding DNA: TGTGCCAGCAGCTTAAGCAGGGTTGAGACCCAGTACTTC. V usage is TRBV7-6 and J usage is TRBJ2-5; a weak D match, TRBD1 (5 bases). Germline loops: CDR1 SGHVS, CDR2 FNYEAQ. The ends were cut back, 2 bases at V and 5 bases at J, with 9 bases in the middle. CDR3 size: 13 residues.

V is TRBV10-3 and J is TRBJ2-7, with a weak D call TRBD1 (5 bases). V was shortened by 4 bases and J by 1 base, with 8 bases between the two germline ends. CDR1 and CDR2 from the germline V gene are ENHRY and SYGVKD. There are 13 residues in the CDR3. The CDR3 nucleotides are TGTGCCATCAGTGGACAGCCGTCCTACGAGCAGTACTTC. As protein: CAISGQPSYEQYF.

CDR3 DNA sequence: TGTGCCAGCAGTTTAGAGGACAGACAATACGGCTACACCTTC. Protein product: CASSLEDRQYGYTF. The V and J genes are TRBV28 and TRBJ1-2; D is perhaps TRBD1 (6 bases). Trimming removed 2 bases from V and 8 bases from J, with 15 bases in between. The CDR3 has 14 residues. From germline, CDR1 is MDHEN and CDR2 SYDVKM.

The genes are TRBV10-2 and TRBJ2-1; TRBD1 is a possible D gene (6 bases). Trimming shortened V by 4 bases and J by 3 bases, and 10 bases separated the two germline ends. Germline values: CDR1 WSHSY, CDR2 SAAADI. The CDR3 runs to 14 residues. CDR3 sequence: CASSGRQVYNEQFF. The CDR3 region has the DNA TGCGCCAGCAGTGGAAGACAGGTCTACAATGAGCAGTTCTTC.

This clone occurred once. The gene calls are TRBV7-3 and TRBJ2-5, with D perhaps TRBD2 (7 bases). The CDR3 runs to 14 residues. Trimming took off 5 bases at V and 5 bases at J, with 15 bases between the two ends. Germline V lookup: CDR1 SGHTA, CDR2 FQGTGA. Here the CDR3 DNA reads TGTGCCAGCAGCACGGGCGGGGGCTCGGAGACCCAGTACTTC. Encoded protein: CASSTGGGSETQYF.

J is TRBJ1-2 and V is TRBV6-1; TRBD1 is a possible D gene (6 bases). Looked up from germline, CDR1 is MNHNS and CDR2 is SASEGT. The CDR3 runs to 15 residues. V lost 0 bases to trimming and J lost 5 bases, with 13 bases between them. CDR3 nucleotides: TGTGCCAGCAGTGAAGCGGGACACCTATTGTATGGCTACACCTTC. Translation gives CASSEAGHLLYGYTF.

The chain carries TRBV13 and TRBJ2-1; 7 bases are shared with TRBD1. The CDR3 covers 14 residues. Germline CDR1 and CDR2: PRHDT and FYEKMQ (reference sequence). The V gene end was trimmed by 0 bases and the J gene end by 8 bases; junction bases not matched to a gene: 4. In DNA, the CDR3 is TGTGCCAGCAGCTTAGGAGGGGGCGGCGATGAGCAGTTCTTC. Translated: CASSLGGGGDEQFF.

The chain carries TRBV19 and TRBJ2-4, with TRBD2 matching 7 bases. The CDR3 runs 16 residues. The J segment lost 6 bases and the V segment lost 0 bases, leaving 8 bases of the junction unmatched. Germline assignment: CDR1 LNHDA and CDR2 SQIVND (reference sequence). The CDR3: CASSIEGGRVGNIQYF. The DNA for the CDR3 is TGTGCCAGTAGTATAGAAGGTGGGAGGGTGGGAAACATTCAGTACTTC.

The chain combines TRBV5-4 with TRBJ2-1, with D possibly being TRBD2 (6 bases). CDR3 size: 16 residues. Trimming removed 0 bases from V and 5 bases from J, with 15 bases in between. Germline loops: CDR1 SGHNT, CDR2 YYREEE (reference sequence). The CDR3 spells CASSLGLAGPDNEQFF. The CDR3 DNA sequence: TGTGCCAGCAGCTTGGGGTTGGCGGGACCTGACAATGAGCAGTTCTTC.

This clone was seen once. This chain links TRBV20-1 with TRBJ2-5; D gene ambiguous. CDR1 is DFQATT and CDR2 is SNEGSKA in the germline V gene (reference sequence). V lost 0 bases and J lost 5, with 4 bases in between. The CDR3 contains 11 residues. As DNA, the CDR3 is TGCAGTGCTAGAGATAGCGAGACCCAGTACTTC. It codes for CSARDSETQYF.

This clone was detected only once. CDR3 residues: CASSPGQGAPVGANVLTF. The CDR3 nucleotides are TGTGCCAGCAGCCCGGGACAGGGTGCTCCTGTAGGGGCCAACGTCCTGACTTTC. V and J are TRBV11-3 and TRBJ2-6; 9 bases are shared with TRBD1. The CDR3 covers 18 residues. J gave up 4 bases and V 5 bases, and 12 bases lay outside the gene matches. Germline V gene data show CDR1 as SGHNT and CDR2 as YENEEA.

The chain recombines TRBV5-1 with TRBJ1-1; TRBD1 might be the D (6 bases). The CDR3 runs to 15 residues. Germline values: CDR1 SGHRS, CDR2 YFSETQ. The V and J ends lost 0 bases and 3 bases respectively, with 12 bases between them. The CDR3 bases are TGCGCCAGCAGCTTGGGGGGGGGCTCCCACACTGAAGCTTTCTTT. Its protein is CASSLGGGSHTEAFF. The variable domain in full, completed from reference TRBV5-1 and TRBJ1-1, reads KAGVTQTPRYLIKTRGQQVTLSCSPISGHRSVSWYQQTPGQGLQFLFEYFSETQRNKGNFPGRFSGRQFSNSRSEMNVSTLELGDSALYLCASSLGGGSHTEAFFGQGTRLTVV.

This chain uses TRBV5-4 with TRBJ2-7, with D uncertain. Germline values: CDR1 SGHNT, CDR2 YYREEE (reference sequence). There are 14 residues in the CDR3. Between the trimmed V and J ends, which lost 5 bases and 2 bases, there was a span of 14 bases. The CDR3 coding sequence is TGTGCCAGCAGTCCGGGCTCCAGGACCTACGAGCAGTACTTC. Protein: CASSPGSRTYEQYF.

The V call is TRBV5-6, the J call TRBJ2-5; 11 nucleotides line up with TRBD1. This CDR3 has 15 residues. Germline V lookup: CDR1 SGHDT, CDR2 YYEEEE. V dropped 1 base and J dropped 4; count of bases not matched to a gene: 3. CDR3 loop: CASSLMGTGGETQYF. Written as DNA, the CDR3 is TGTGCCAGCAGCTTGATGGGGACAGGGGGAGAGACCCAGTACTTC.

J is TRBJ2-4 and V is TRBV2; 8 nucleotides align to TRBD2. Germline V gene lookup returns CDR1 SNHLY and CDR2 FYNNEI. The trim removed 10 bases at V and 5 bases at J, leaving 7 bases unmatched. The CDR3 loop spans 13 amino acids. The CDR3: CATQREKQNIQYF. Here the CDR3 DNA reads TGTGCCACTCAGCGGGAGAAGCAAAACATTCAGTACTTC.

This chain uses TRBV6-6 with TRBJ2-7, with a possible D match to TRBD1 (6 bases). The V and J ends lost 6 bases and 0 bases respectively, with 15 bases between them. Germline CDR1 and CDR2: MNHNY and SVGAGI (reference sequence). CDR3 length equals 15 residues. CDR3 sequence reads: CASSPRGGPSYEQYF. The CDR3 DNA reads TGTGCCAGCAGCCCCAGGGGCGGCCCCTCCTACGAGCAGTACTTC.

The genes are TRBV14 and TRBJ2-3; TRBD1 aligns across 7 bases. The junction had 4 bases not matched to a gene; V was cut back by 4 bases and J by 3 bases. Germline V gives CDR1 SGHDN, CDR2 FVKESK. This CDR3 has 14 residues. Written as DNA, the CDR3 is TGTGCCAGCAGCCCACAGGGGTTTACAGATACGCAGTATTTT. Translating gives CASSPQGFTDTQYF.

V usage is TRBV6-4 and J usage is TRBJ2-2, with 7 bases fitting TRBD1. The CDR3 runs to 18 residues. Germline V lookup: CDR1 MRHNA, CDR2 SNTAGT. V shed 7 bases and J 3 bases; nucleotides not matched to a gene: 17. The CDR3 spells CASNPGGSSFRDTGELFF. As DNA, the CDR3 is TGTGCCAGCAACCCAGGGGGTTCGAGTTTCAGGGACACCGGGGAGCTGTTTTTT.

V and J are TRBV5-5 and TRBJ1-1; 8 nucleotides agree with TRBD1. CDR3 length equals 12 residues. Germline CDR1 is SGHKS and CDR2 is YYEKEE (reference sequence). V dropped 0 bases and J dropped 8; count of bases not matched to a gene: 0. The CDR3 spells CASSLGDREAFF. CDR3 in DNA: TGTGCCAGCAGCTTGGGGGACAGGGAAGCTTTCTTT.

The V gene is TRBV28, the J gene TRBJ1-6; D is unclear. Trimming left V 6 bases short and J 0 bases short, with 9 bases between. The CDR3 has 15 amino acids. The germline V gene encodes CDR1 MDHEN and CDR2 SYDVKM. CDR3 nucleotides: TGTGCCAGCAGATTCCAAGGCTCCTATAATTCACCCCTCCACTTT. Translated: CASRFQGSYNSPLHF. The complete variable domain, with remaining parts taken from reference TRBV28 and TRBJ1-6, reads DVKVTQSSRYLVKRTGEKVFLECVQDMDHENMFWYRQDPGLGLRLIYFSYDVKMKEKGDIPEGYSVSREKKERFSLILESASTNQTSMYLCASRFQGSYNSPLHFGNGTRLTVT.

The sample holds one count of this clone. The chain uses TRBV6-5 and TRBJ2-7, with 9 bases matching TRBD2. This CDR3 comprises 14 residues. Unmatched junction bases numbered 8, after V lost 5 bases and J lost 6 bases. Germline V CDR1 and CDR2: MNHEY, SVGAGI. CDR3 loop: CASSTTSGAIEQYF. The CDR3 region has the DNA TGTGCCAGCAGTACGACTAGCGGTGCGATCGAGCAGTACTTC.

CDR3 coding DNA: TGTGCCATCAGTGCGAGACAGGGTGGGTACACTGAAGCTTTCTTT. It encodes CAISARQGGYTEAFF. The genes are TRBV10-3 and TRBJ1-1, with 7 bases that match TRBD1. Germline V gene lookup returns CDR1 ENHRY and CDR2 SYGVKD. CDR3 size: 15 residues. The trim removed 4 bases at V and 3 bases at J, leaving 8 bases unmatched.

The CDR3 loop is CASSPVVGTGVGANVLTF. In DNA, the CDR3 is TGTGCCAGCAGCCCTGTAGTAGGGACAGGGGTCGGGGCCAACGTCCTGACTTTC. This chain connects TRBV9 to TRBJ2-6; 10 bases line up with TRBD1. Germline V CDR1 and CDR2: SGDLS, YYNGEE. V was clipped by 4 bases and J by 4 bases; unmatched bases: 11. This CDR3 is built from 18 residues. The full variable domain, with the rest looked up from reference TRBV9 and TRBJ2-6, is DSGVTQTPKHLITATGQRVTLRCSPRSGDLSVYWYQQSLDQGLQFLIQYYNGEERAKGNILERFSAQQFPDLHSELNLSSLELGDSALYFCASSPVVGTGVGANVLTFGAGSRLTVL.

The rearrangement links TRBV28 to TRBJ1-1; no clear D. The CDR3 consists of 11 residues. Germline lookup yields CDR1 MDHEN and CDR2 SYDVKM. V was cut by 6 bases and J by 0 bases, with 2 bases left in between. The CDR3 DNA reads as TGTGCCAGCAGGGTGAACACTGAAGCTTTCTTT. Protein sequence: CASRVNTEAFF.

V usage is TRBV6-6 and J usage is TRBJ1-3; maybe TRBD1 (5 bases). Trimming stripped 6 bases from V and 2 bases from J, with 11 bases between. The germline V gene has CDR1 MNHNY and CDR2 SVGAGI (reference sequence). The CDR3 is made up of 14 amino acids. The CDR3 region is CASSTGVTGNTIYF. The DNA of the CDR3 is TGTGCCAGCAGCACAGGAGTGACTGGAAACACCATATATTTT.

The V gene is TRBV28, the J gene TRBJ2-7, with TRBD1 matching 10 bases. The CDR3 runs 13 residues. The germline V gene encodes CDR1 MDHEN and CDR2 SYDVKM. V lost 7 bases, J lost 2 bases, and 2 bases stayed unmatched. CDR3 bases: TGTGCCAGCACGACAGGGGGCGCCTACGAGCAGTACTTC. Protein sequence: CASTTGGAYEQYF.

V usage is TRBV28 and J usage is TRBJ2-1, with TRBD2 matching 9 bases. CDR1 and CDR2 from the germline V gene are MDHEN and SYDVKM. V trimming: 2 bases; J trimming: 8 bases; junction bases outside the gene matches: 10. The CDR3 sequence is 16 residues long. In DNA form, the CDR3 reads TGTGCCAGCAGTTTAGGTCTCGGGACTAGCACCCATGAGCAGTTCTTC. Amino acid sequence: CASSLGLGTSTHEQFF.